Listed below are T cell receptor beta chains from one sample, sequenced in a study of blood T cells in healthy people across ages. TCRdb reprocessed the 5' RACE reads with MiXCR, giving one entry per CDR3 protein. The table lists roughly 1,000,000 distinct CDR3 sequences, under 30% of them singletons, with 0.65% to 0.95% in the top ten. These data were also reused for a study on T cells of mothers and their children.

Input material: blood. Source of these receptors: a girl between 2 and 10 years old in good health. Both conserved end residues are part of each CDR3. A D gene is named only where the DNA matches it firmly. Part of the rows lack a size; the others show once, few, many or a class for expanded clones.

TRBD1	.	TRBV7-9	TRBJ2-7	15	TGTGCCAGCAGCCTAACGACAGGGGCTCTAAGGGAGCAGTACTTC	CASSLTTGALREQYF
.	.	TRBV6-1	TRBJ1-1	12	TGTGCCAGCTATCTAATGTACACTGAAGCTTTCTTT	CASYLMYTEAFF
TRBD1	few	TRBV5-1	TRBJ2-1	15	TGCGCCAGCAAACCCGGGACAGTTTCCTACAATGAGCAGTTCTTC	CASKPGTVSYNEQFF
TRBD1	few	TRBV4-2	TRBJ2-7	15	TGTGCCAGCAGCCAAACGACAGGGGAAATCGACGAGCAGTACTTC	CASSQTTGEIDEQYF
.	many	TRBV11-2	TRBJ2-3	14	TGTGCCAGCAGCCCAACCCGCGGGTCAGATACGCAGTATTTT	CASSPTRGSDTQYF
TRBD2	few	TRBV29-1	TRBJ2-5	14	TGCAGCGTCAGGACTAGCGGGGAGAGTGAGACCCAGTACTTC	CSVRTSGESETQYF
.	few	TRBV7-9	TRBJ2-3	15	TGTGCCAGCCATCTCCCGGGGAGGTGGACAGATACGCAGTATTTT	CASHLPGRWTDTQYF
.	.	TRBV24-1	TRBJ2-3	14	TGTGCCACCAGTGCCGCTAGAGATCCCCACCCGCAGTATTTT	CATSAARDPHPQYF
.	few	TRBV5-5	TRBJ1-1	14	TGTGCCAGCAGCTTGGGAGGGGCCCAAGGTGAAGCTTTCTTT	CASSLGGAQGEAFF
TRBD2	few	TRBV20-1	TRBJ2-7	14	TGCAGTGCTAGTCCCCAGGGACTACTATACGAGCAGTACTTC	CSASPQGLLYEQYF
.	.	TRBV5-1	TRBJ2-1	14	TGCGCCAGCAGCCCGGAAGGGAGAGACAATGAGCAGTTCTTC	CASSPEGRDNEQFF
TRBD1	.	TRBV7-2	TRBJ2-4	13	TGTGCCAGCAGCGTAACCGGGACAGACATTCAGTACTTC	CASSVTGTDIQYF
.	.	TRBV9	TRBJ1-5	15	TGTGCCAGCAGCCGTGAGGGGGTCAGCAATCAGCCCCAGCATTTT	CASSREGVSNQPQHF
.	.	TRBV7-9	TRBJ1-2	11	TGTGCCAGCAGGGACGCAGGGAGCCACACCTTC	CASRDAGSHTF
.	.	TRBV7-8	TRBJ2-7	13	TGTGCCAGCAGCCGGACTTCGCCCTACGAGCAGTACTTC	CASSRTSPYEQYF
.	.	TRBV10-3	TRBJ1-1	13	TGTGCCATCAGTGCGGACGTGTTCCCTGAAGCTTTCTTT	CAISADVFPEAFF
.	.	TRBV29-1	TRBJ1-6	10	TGCAGCGTTGAGGGTTCACCCCTCCACTTT	CSVEGSPLHF
TRBD2	once	TRBV7-2	TRBJ2-3	17	TGTGCCAGCAGCTTCACGAAAGCGGGAGGGCCGGTTGATACGCAGTATTTT	CASSFTKAGGPVDTQYF
.	.	TRBV19	TRBJ2-2	14	TGTGCCAGTAGTCCCACAATGGGGACCGGGGAGCTGTTTTTT	CASSPTMGTGELFF
.	.	TRBV5-1	TRBJ2-3	18	TGCGCCAGCAGCTCAACGCTCCTCCCGGCGGTTGATACAGATACGCAGTATTTT	CASSSTLLPAVDTDTQYF